These 25 T cell receptor beta chains were all obtained from the same sample, sequenced in a study of T cells expressing NK-cell markers. Following a re-call of the 5' RACE reads, TCRdb has one entry per CDR3 protein and lacks DNA. The sample spans about 450,000 distinct CDR3 sequences; the ten largest clones claim roughly 7.2%. Sequenced input: blood T cells: a sorted CD56 or NKG2C T cell subset, CD4+ or CD8+ T cells, or bulk PBMC T cells (not recorded which). The receptors come from a woman aged 18-70 years in good health.

V is TRBV7-2 and J is TRBJ1-2; TCRdb selects TRBD1, and the lack of DNA leaves this call unchecked. The germline V gene has CDR1 SGHTA and CDR2 FQGNSA. CDR3 length: 13 amino acids. CDR3 loop: CASSLETAGGYTF.

The V call is TRBV6-2 or TRBV6-3, the J call TRBJ1-1; with no DNA, the TCRdb D assignment of TRBD1 cannot be verified. CDR3 length: 11 residues. Germline V gives CDR1 MNHEY, CDR2 SVGEGT. The chain's CDR3 is CASSQGGKAFF.

The CDR3: CASSLLAGSDTQYF. V usage is TRBV5-6 and J usage is TRBJ2-3; there is no DNA to check the TCRdb D call of TRBD2. The CDR3 consists of 14 residues. Germline V lookup: CDR1 SGHDT, CDR2 YYEEEE.

V gene TRBV7-3 combines with J gene TRBJ2-1; absent DNA, TCRdb's TRBD1 call cannot be checked. Germline V gives CDR1 SGHTA, CDR2 FQGTGA. This CDR3 comprises 15 residues. Here the CDR3 reads CASSLTRHGGGEQFF.

The rearrangement links TRBV7-9 to TRBJ1-1. This CDR3 is 14 amino acids long. The germline V gene has CDR1 SEHNR and CDR2 FQNEAQ (reference sequence). This CDR3 is CASSLVTGITEAFF.

V usage is TRBV20-1 and J usage is TRBJ2-2. Germline V gives CDR1 DFQATT, CDR2 SNEGSKA (reference sequence). The CDR3 loop spans 13 amino acids. The CDR3 here is CSAIQPVTGELFF.

This rearrangement joins TRBV7-2 to TRBJ2-3. Germline lookup yields CDR1 SGHTA and CDR2 FQGNSA. The CDR3 runs to 15 residues. This chain's CDR3 is CASSLSSIVPDTQYF. Variable domain in full (rest from reference TRBV7-2 and TRBJ2-3): GAGVSQSPSNKVTEKGKDVELRCDPISGHTALYWYRQSLGQGLEFLIYFQGNSAPDKSGLPSDRFSAERTGGSVSTLTIQRTQQEDSAVYLCASSLSSIVPDTQYFGPGTRLTVL.

The CDR3 sequence: CASSHGTSYEQYF. V gene TRBV12-3 or TRBV12-4 combines with J gene TRBJ2-7; TCRdb designates TRBD2, a call that cannot be tested without DNA. This CDR3 comprises 13 residues.

V is TRBV27 and J is TRBJ2-3; TCRdb's D gene call, TRBD2, goes unchecked for lack of DNA. CDR3 size: 15 residues. In germline, CDR1 is MNHEY, CDR2 SMNVEV (reference sequence). The CDR3 loop reads CASNPAGGQSDTQYF.

The rearrangement joins TRBV28 to TRBJ1-2; TCRdb designates TRBD1, a call that cannot be tested without DNA. The CDR3 extends over 14 amino acids. Germline CDR1 is MDHEN and CDR2 is SYDVKM. CDR3 sequence reads: CASQQWTGPYGYTF.

This chain uses TRBV6-2 or TRBV6-3 with TRBJ2-6; no DNA is available, so the TRBD1 call from TCRdb remains unchecked. CDR1 is MNHEY, CDR2 SVGEGT, per germline. The CDR3 extends over 17 amino acids. The CDR3: CASSRGTGGTGANVLTF.

The chain combines TRBV24-1 with TRBJ2-1; no DNA is available, so the TRBD1 call from TCRdb remains unchecked. CDR1 KGHDR and CDR2 SFDVKD come from the germline V gene. The CDR3 consists of 14 residues. The CDR3 loop is CATRDQGAGNEQFF.

The V gene is TRBV20-1, the J gene TRBJ2-1; TCRdb names TRBD1, which stays unverified in the absence of DNA. This CDR3 is 16 amino acids long. Germline values: CDR1 DFQATT, CDR2 SNEGSKA (reference sequence). CDR3 amino acids: CSAPRQGESSYNEQFF.

CDR3 amino acids: CASGGQGGQPQHF. The rearrangement joins TRBV12-3 or TRBV12-4 to TRBJ1-5; TCRdb outputs TRBD1, but without DNA this stays unchecked. This CDR3 contains 13 residues.

The rearrangement uses TRBV4-3 and TRBJ2-1; TCRdb names TRBD2, which stays unverified in the absence of DNA. Per germline, CDR1 LGHNA and CDR2 YSLEER. There are 13 residues in the CDR3. The CDR3 protein is CASSLDSGASQFF.

The gene calls are TRBV19 and TRBJ2-2; TCRdb picks TRBD1, but there is no DNA to check that call. The length of the CDR3 is 13 residues. CDR1 and CDR2 (germline): LNHDA, SQIVND (reference sequence). CDR3 loop: CASSRGWAGELFF. Complete variable domain (other parts from reference TRBV19 and TRBJ2-2): DGGITQSPKYLFRKEGQNVTLSCEQNLNHDAMYWYRQDPGQGLRLIYYSQIVNDFQKGDIAEGYSVSREKKESFPLTVTSAQKNPTAFYLCASSRGWAGELFFGEGSRLTVL.

This chain uses TRBV6-2 or TRBV6-3 with TRBJ1-2; the D call from TCRdb, TRBD1, cannot be confirmed without DNA. From germline, CDR1 is MNHEY and CDR2 SVGEGT. The CDR3 loop spans 14 amino acids. CDR3 protein: CASSLPGGVSGYTF.

The V gene is TRBV12-3 or TRBV12-4, the J gene TRBJ1-1. The CDR3 totals 11 residues. CDR3 in amino acids: CASSPLMPAFF.

The CDR3 loop is CASSFRFTDTQYF. The chain links TRBV28 to TRBJ2-3. The CDR3 spans 13 residues. Germline assignment: CDR1 MDHEN and CDR2 SYDVKM.

This rearrangement joins TRBV27 to TRBJ2-1. The CDR3 consists of 15 residues. CDR1 MNHEY and CDR2 SMNVEV come from the germline V gene (reference sequence). The CDR3 sequence is CASSFRAAAYNEQFF.

The CDR3 here is CASSLFHRTQETQYF. The V call is TRBV7-8, the J call TRBJ2-5. Looked up from germline, CDR1 is SGHVS and CDR2 is FQNEAQ. This CDR3 comprises 15 residues.

The chain uses TRBV4-2 and TRBJ2-7; TCRdb's D call, TRBD1, is unchecked because there is no DNA. The CDR3 spans 15 residues. The germline gives CDR1 LGHNA, CDR2 YNFKEQ. CDR3 loop: CASSQEQGQGVGQYF.

The CDR3 is CASSYPEMRGQGEKLFF. The chain carries TRBV6-5 and TRBJ1-4; TCRdb's assignment of TRBD1 cannot be checked, as there is no DNA. The CDR3 is made up of 17 amino acids. The germline V gene encodes CDR1 MNHEY and CDR2 SVGAGI.

The genes are TRBV19 and TRBJ1-1. This CDR3 has 13 residues. Germline values: CDR1 LNHDA, CDR2 SQIVND (reference sequence). CDR3 sequence reads: CASSILMNTEAFF.

The rearrangement joins TRBV6-5 to TRBJ1-2; TCRdb lists TRBD1, though no DNA is available to test this call. Germline assignment: CDR1 MNHEY and CDR2 SVGAGI. The CDR3 runs to 13 residues. The chain's CDR3 is CASSYATGFGYTF.